This T cell receptor beta chain came from a study of CD8 T cells in Susac syndrome. Germline V gene lookup returns CDR1 DFQATT and CDR2 SNEGSKA (reference sequence). J was trimmed by 0 bases and V by 0 bases; bases with no gene match: 2. The CDR3 is 14 residues long. Negative magnetic isolation gave CD8+ and CD4+ cells; FACS enriched CD8+ TEMRA. An input of 0.5 to 1 ug of RNA was subjected to reverse transcription using random hexamers. TCRdb redid the calling of the immunoSEQ multiplex PCR reads with MiXCR, one entry per CDR3 protein. The table shows some 70,000 distinct CDR3 sequences, with about 94% occurring only once.

The sequenced sample consisted of CD8+ T cells from PBMCs. The TCR comes from a human donor with multiple sclerosis. This chain joins TRBV20-1 and TRBJ2-7; 7 nucleotides match TRBD1. This chain's CDR3 is CSARDRDSSYEQYF. CDR3 in DNA: TGCAGTGCTAGAGACCGGGACAGCTCCTACGAGCAGTACTTC.